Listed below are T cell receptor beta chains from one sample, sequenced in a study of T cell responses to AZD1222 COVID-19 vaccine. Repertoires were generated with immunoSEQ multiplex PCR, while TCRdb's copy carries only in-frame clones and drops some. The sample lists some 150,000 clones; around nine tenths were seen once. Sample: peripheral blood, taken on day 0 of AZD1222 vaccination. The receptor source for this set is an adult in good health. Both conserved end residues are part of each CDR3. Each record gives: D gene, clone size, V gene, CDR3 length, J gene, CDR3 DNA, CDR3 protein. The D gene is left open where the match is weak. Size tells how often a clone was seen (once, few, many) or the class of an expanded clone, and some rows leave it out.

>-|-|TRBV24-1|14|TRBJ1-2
TGTGCCACCAGTGATGGGATGGGAGCCTATGGCTACACCTTC
CATSDGMGAYGYTF
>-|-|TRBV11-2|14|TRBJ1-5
TGTGCCAGCAGCCTGTCCGATAGCAATCAGCCCCAGCATTTT
CASSLSDSNQPQHF
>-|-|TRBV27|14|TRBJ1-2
TGTGCCAGCAGTCCCACCGACAGTCGCTATGGCTACACCTTC
CASSPTDSRYGYTF
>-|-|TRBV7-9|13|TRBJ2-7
TGTGCCAGCAGCCTACTGCCGGTCCACGAGCAGTACTTC
CASSLLPVHEQYF
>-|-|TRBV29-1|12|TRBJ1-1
TGCAGCGTAGGATCAGGGAACACTGAAGCTTTCTTT
CSVGSGNTEAFF
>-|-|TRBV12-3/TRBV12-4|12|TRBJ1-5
TGTGCCAGCAGTCCCGCAGGGCAGCCCCAGCATTTT
CASSPAGQPQHF
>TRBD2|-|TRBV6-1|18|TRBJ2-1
TGTGCCAGCAGTGAAGGGACTAGCGGGAGGGCCCTCTCCAATGAGCAGTTCTTC
CASSEGTSGRALSNEQFF
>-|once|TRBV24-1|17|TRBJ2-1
TGTGCCACCAGTGATCAGACTACCTCGAGCTCCTACAATGAGCAGTTCTTC
CATSDQTTSSSYNEQFF
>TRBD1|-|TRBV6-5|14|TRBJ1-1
TGTGCCAGCAGCGGGGGACAGCTGAACACTGAAGCTTTCTTT
CASSGGQLNTEAFF
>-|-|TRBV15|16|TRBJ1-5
TGTGCCACCAGCAGAAAATATGGGACGGAGGATCAGCCCCAGCATTTT
CATSRKYGTEDQPQHF
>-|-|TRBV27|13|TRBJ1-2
TGTGCCAGCAGTTTAAGTGGGGGTTATGGCTACACCTTC
CASSLSGGYGYTF
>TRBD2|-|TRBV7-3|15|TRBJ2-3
TGTGCCAGCAGCCCAGTGGGAGGGGTTAAAGATACGCAGTATTTT
CASSPVGGVKDTQYF
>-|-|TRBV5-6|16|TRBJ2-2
TGTGCCAGCAGCTTGGAGCCGGGCCCAACGTCCGGGGAGCTGTTTTTT
CASSLEPGPTSGELFF
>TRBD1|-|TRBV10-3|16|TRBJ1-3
TGTGCCATCAGTGACCGACCGACAGGGTTCGGAAACACCATATATTTT
CAISDRPTGFGNTIYF
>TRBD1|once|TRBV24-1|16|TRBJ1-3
TGTGCCACCAGTGGTACAGGGGACCATTCTGGAAACACCATATATTTT
CATSGTGDHSGNTIYF
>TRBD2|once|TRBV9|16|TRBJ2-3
TGTGCCAGCAGCGGGACTAGCGGGAGTGTCACAGATACGCAGTATTTT
CASSGTSGSVTDTQYF
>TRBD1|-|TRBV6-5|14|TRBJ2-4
TGTGCCAGCACCCTTTGGACAGGGGGGAACATTCAGTACTTC
CASTLWTGGNIQYF
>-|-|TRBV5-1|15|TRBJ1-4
TGCGCCAGCAGCTCGGAGGGAAAAACTAATGAAAAACTGTTTTTT
CASSSEGKTNEKLFF
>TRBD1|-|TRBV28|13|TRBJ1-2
TGTGCCAGCAGTTTACGGCCAGGGGGTGGCTACACCTTC
CASSLRPGGGYTF
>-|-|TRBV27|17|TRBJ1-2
TGTGCCAGCAGTTTTGTTGTGGGGTGGGACACATACTATGGCTACACCTTC
CASSFVVGWDTYYGYTF
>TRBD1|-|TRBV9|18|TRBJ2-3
TGTGCCAGCAGCGCTAACTTGCTCGACAGGGGGCCGGGAGATACGCAGTATTTT
CASSANLLDRGPGDTQYF
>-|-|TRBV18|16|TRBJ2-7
TGTGCCAGCTCACCAGCTGGGTTCCAGACTCACTACGAGCAGTACTTC
CASSPAGFQTHYEQYF
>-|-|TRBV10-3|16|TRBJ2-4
TGTGCCATCAGTGACTCCAAACAGGGTGCCAAAAACATTCAGTACTTC
CAISDSKQGAKNIQYF
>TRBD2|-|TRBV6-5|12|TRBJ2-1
TGTGCCAGCAGTCGGGGGGGGCTTGAGCAGTTCTTC
CASSRGGLEQFF
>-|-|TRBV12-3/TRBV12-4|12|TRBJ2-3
TGTGCCAGCAGGGGGCGCACAGATACGCAGTATTTT
CASRGRTDTQYF
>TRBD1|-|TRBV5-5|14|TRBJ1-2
TGTGCCAGCGGCGGGACAGGGGGTAACTATGGCTACACCTTC
CASGGTGGNYGYTF
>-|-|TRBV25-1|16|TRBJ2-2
TGTGCCAGCAGTGACTTTAACAGGCCGAACACCGGGGAGCTGTTTTTT
CASSDFNRPNTGELFF
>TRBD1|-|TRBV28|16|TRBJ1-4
TGTGCCAGCAGTTTAGTCCCCTCGACAGGGGATGAAAAACTGTTTTTT
CASSLVPSTGDEKLFF
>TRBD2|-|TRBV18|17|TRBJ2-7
TGTGCCAGCTCACCTGGGGGGAGGGTACTCCCCTCCTACGAGCAGTACTTC
CASSPGGRVLPSYEQYF